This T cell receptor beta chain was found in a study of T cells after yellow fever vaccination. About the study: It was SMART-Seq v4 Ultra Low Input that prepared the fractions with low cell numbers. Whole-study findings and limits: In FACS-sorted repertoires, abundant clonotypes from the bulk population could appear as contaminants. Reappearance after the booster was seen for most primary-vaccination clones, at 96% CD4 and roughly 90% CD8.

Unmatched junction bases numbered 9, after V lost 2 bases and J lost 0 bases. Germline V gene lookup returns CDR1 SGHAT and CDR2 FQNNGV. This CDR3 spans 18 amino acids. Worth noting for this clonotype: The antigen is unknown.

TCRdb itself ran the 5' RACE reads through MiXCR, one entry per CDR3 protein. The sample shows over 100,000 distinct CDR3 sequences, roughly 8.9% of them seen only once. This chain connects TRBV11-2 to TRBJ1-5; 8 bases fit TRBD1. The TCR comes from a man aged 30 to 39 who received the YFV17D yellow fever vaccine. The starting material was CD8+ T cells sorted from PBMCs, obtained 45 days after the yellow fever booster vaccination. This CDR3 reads CASSLWGQAANSNQPQHF. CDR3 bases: TGTGCCAGCAGCTTATGGGGACAGGCAGCTAATAGCAATCAGCCCCAGCATTTT.